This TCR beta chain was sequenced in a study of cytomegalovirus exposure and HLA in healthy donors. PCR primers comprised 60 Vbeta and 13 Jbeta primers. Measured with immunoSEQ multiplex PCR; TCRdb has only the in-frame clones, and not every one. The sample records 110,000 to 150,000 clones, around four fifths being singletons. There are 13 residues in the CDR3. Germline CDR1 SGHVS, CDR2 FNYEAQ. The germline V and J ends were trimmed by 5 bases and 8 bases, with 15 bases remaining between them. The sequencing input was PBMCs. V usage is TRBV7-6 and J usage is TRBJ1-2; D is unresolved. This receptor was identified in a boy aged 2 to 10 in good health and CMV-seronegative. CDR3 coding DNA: TGTGCCAGCAGCGTGGGAGGAATTGGAGGCTACACCTTC. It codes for CASSVGGIGGYTF.